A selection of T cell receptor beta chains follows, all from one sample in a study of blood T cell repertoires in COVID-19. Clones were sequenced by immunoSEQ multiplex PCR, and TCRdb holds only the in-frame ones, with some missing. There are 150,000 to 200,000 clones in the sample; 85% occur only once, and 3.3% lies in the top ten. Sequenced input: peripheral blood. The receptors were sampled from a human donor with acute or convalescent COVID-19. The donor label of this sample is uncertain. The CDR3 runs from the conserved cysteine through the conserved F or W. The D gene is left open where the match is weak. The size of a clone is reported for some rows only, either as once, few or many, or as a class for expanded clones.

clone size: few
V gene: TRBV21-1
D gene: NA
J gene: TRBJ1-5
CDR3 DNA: TGTGCCAGCAGCACCCCCAAAGGACAGGGGGCGCATAGCAATCAGCCCCAGCATTTT
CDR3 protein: CASSTPKGQGAHSNQPQHF

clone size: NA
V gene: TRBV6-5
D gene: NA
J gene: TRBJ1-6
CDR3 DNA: TGTGCCAGTCTGACTCTCAGCTCCTATAATTCACCCCTCCACTTT
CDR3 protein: CASLTLSSYNSPLHF

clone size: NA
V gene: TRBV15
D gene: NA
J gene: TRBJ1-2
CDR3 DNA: TGTGCCACCAGCAGAGCCCCTCCCAGGGTGGGCTATGGCTACACCTTC
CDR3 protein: CATSRAPPRVGYGYTF

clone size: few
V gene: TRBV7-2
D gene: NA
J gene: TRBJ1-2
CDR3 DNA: TGTGCCAGCAGCTTCGGGAGGGGCGGCTATGGCTACACCTTC
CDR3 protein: CASSFGRGGYGYTF

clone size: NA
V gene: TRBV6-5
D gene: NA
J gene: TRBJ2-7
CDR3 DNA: TGTGCCAGCAGGGCGGGACAGCCCTACGAGCAGTACTTC
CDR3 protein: CASRAGQPYEQYF

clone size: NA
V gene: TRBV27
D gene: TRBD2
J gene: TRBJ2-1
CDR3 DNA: TGTGCCAGCAGTTTCCGGGGGGGGGCGAATGGGCAGTTCTTC
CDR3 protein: CASSFRGGANGQFF

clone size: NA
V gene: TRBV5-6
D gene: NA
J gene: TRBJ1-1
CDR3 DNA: TGTGCCAGCAGCTTGGTGCAGGGGATGAGCACTGAAGCTTTCTTT
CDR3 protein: CASSLVQGMSTEAFF

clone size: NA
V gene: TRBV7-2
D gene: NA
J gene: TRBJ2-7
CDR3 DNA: TGTGCCAGCAGCTTAGAGGGGTGGTACGAGCAGTACTTC
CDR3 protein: CASSLEGWYEQYF

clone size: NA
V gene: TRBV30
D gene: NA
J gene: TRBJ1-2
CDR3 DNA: TGTGCCTGGAGTGTACTGCAGGGGTATGGCTACACCTTC
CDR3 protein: CAWSVLQGYGYTF

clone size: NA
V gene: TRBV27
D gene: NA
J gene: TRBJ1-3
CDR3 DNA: TGTGCCAGCAGTTTCCGGGGAAACACCATATATTTT
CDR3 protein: CASSFRGNTIYF

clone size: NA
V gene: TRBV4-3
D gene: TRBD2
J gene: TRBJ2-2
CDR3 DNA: TGCGCCAGCAGCCATAGCGGGGGGCGGGCCGGGGAGCTGTTTTTT
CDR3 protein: CASSHSGGRAGELFF

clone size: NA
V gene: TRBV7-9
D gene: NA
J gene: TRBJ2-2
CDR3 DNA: TGTGCCAGCAGCCCCGGGAACACCGGGGAGCTGTTTTTT
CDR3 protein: CASSPGNTGELFF

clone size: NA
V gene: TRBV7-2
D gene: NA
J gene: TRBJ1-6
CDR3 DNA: TGTGCCAGCAGGCCGGGGGGTAGCTCCTATAATTCACCCCTCCACTTT
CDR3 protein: CASRPGGSSYNSPLHF

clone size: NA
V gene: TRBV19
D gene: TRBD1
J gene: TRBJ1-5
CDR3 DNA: TGTGCCAGTAGTATAGTTGGACAGGGGGCTTTAAATCAGCCCCAGCATTTT
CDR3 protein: CASSIVGQGALNQPQHF

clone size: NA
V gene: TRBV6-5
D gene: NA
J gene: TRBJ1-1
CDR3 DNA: TGTGCCAGCAGTATTCAGGGTTGGGGGAACACTGAAGCTTTCTTT
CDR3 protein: CASSIQGWGNTEAFF

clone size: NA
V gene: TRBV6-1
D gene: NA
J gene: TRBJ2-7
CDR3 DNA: TGTGCCAGCAGTGAAGCTCGACAGGACGAGCAGTACTTC
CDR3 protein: CASSEARQDEQYF

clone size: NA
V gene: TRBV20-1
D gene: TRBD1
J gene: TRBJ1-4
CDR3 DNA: TGCAGTGCTAGTGGGGCATCGAGGACAGGGAGAAGGGCGAATGAAAAACTGTTTTTT
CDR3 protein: CSASGASRTGRRANEKLFF

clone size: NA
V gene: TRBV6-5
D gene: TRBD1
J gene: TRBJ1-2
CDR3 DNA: TGTGCCAGCATTCCGACAGGGGTTGTCTATGGCTACACCTTC
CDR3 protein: CASIPTGVVYGYTF

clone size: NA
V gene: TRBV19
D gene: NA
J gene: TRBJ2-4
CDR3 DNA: TGTGCCAGTAGTGCCCTGATCGAAAGCGGAAACATTCAGTACTTC
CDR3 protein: CASSALIESGNIQYF

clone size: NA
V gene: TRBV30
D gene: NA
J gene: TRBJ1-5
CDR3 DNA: TGTGCCTGGAGTGGAGGCGCGGTGACGACCCAGCATTTT
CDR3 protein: CAWSGGAVTTQHF

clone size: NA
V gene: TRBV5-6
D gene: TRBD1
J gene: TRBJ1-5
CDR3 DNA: TGTGCCAGCAGCCTGGACAGGGCGGATCAGCCCCAGCATTTT
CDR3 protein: CASSLDRADQPQHF

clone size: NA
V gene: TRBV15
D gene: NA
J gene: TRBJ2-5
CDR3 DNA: TGTGCCACCAGCAGAGGCCCTGCCGTAGGGGCAGGAGAGACCCAGTACTTC
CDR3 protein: CATSRGPAVGAGETQYF

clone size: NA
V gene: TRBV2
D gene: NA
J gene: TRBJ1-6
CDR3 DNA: TGTGCCAGCAGTGAACAGGTCTATAATTCACCCCTCCACTTT
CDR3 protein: CASSEQVYNSPLHF

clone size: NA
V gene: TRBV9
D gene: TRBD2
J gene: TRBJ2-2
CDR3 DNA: TGTGCCAGCAGGCCGGGACTAGCGAACACCGGGGAGCTGTTTTTT
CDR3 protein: CASRPGLANTGELFF

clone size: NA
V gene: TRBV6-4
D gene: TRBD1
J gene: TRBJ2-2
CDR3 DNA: TGTGCCAGCAGTGACTCGGACAGGGGGAACACCGGGGAGCTGTTTTTT
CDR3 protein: CASSDSDRGNTGELFF

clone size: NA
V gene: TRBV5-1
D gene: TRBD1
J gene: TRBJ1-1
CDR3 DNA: TGCGCCAGCAGCTTGGGGGACCGGACAGGCGAAGCTTTCTTT
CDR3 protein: CASSLGDRTGEAFF

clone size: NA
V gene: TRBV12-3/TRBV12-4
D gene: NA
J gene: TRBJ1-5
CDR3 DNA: TGTGCCAGCAGATCAGGCAATCAGCCCCAGCATTTT
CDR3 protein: CASRSGNQPQHF

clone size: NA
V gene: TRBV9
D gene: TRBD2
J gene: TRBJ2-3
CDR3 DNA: TGTGCCAGCAGCGCGTTCCCAGCGGGGGTTAGCACAGATACGCAGTATTTT
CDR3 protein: CASSAFPAGVSTDTQYF

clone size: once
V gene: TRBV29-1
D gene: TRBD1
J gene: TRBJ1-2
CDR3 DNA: TGCAGCGCCGTCGGACAGGGGGCATATGGCTACACCTTC
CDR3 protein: CSAVGQGAYGYTF

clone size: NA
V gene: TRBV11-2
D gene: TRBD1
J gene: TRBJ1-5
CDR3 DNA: TGTGCCAGCAGCTTTGACAGGGATCAGCCCCAGCATTTT
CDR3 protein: CASSFDRDQPQHF

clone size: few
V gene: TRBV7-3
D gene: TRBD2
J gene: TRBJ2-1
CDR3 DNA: TGTGCCAGCAGCTTAACGGGTAGCGGGGGGAATGAGCAGTTCTTC
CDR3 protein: CASSLTGSGGNEQFF

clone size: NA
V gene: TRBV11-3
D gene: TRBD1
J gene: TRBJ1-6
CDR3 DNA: TGTGCCAGCAGGTATCAGACAGGGCGAAATTCACCCCTCCACTTT
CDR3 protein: CASRYQTGRNSPLHF

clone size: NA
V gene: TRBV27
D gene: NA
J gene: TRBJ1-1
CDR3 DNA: TGTGCCAGCAGTCTACGTCCAAGGGAGTCGAACACTGAAGCTTTCTTT
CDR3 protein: CASSLRPRESNTEAFF

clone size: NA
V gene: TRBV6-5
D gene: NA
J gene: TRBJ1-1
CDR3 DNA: TGTGCCAGCAGGTCTAGGGGGTTTGGGAACACTGAAGCTTTCTTT
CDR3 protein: CASRSRGFGNTEAFF

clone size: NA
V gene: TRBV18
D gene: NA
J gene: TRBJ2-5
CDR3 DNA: TGTGCCAGCTCACCACTCAAGCTCCGGGGTGGAGAGACCCAGTACTTC
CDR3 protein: CASSPLKLRGGETQYF

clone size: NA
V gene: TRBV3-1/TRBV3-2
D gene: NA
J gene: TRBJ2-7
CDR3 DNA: TGTGCCAGCAGCCGGAAGGGGCCCCTCATAGCCTACGAGCAGTACTTC
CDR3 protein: CASSRKGPLIAYEQYF

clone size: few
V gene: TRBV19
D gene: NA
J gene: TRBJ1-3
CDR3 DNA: TGTGCCAGTAGGGACTTTAGGCAATCTGGAAACACCATATATTTT
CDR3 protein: CASRDFRQSGNTIYF

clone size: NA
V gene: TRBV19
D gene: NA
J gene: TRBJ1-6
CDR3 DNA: TGTGCCAGTAGTATCGGGGGGGAACCCCTCCACTTT
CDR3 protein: CASSIGGEPLHF

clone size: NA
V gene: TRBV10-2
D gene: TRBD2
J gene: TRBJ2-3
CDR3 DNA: TGCGCCAGCACCCCCCGGGGGGGTAGCACAGATACGCAGTATTTT
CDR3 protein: CASTPRGGSTDTQYF

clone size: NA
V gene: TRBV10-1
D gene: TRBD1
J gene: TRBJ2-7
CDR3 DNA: TGCGCCAGCAGTACGACAGGGAGACCCTACGAGCAGTACTTC
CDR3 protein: CASSTTGRPYEQYF

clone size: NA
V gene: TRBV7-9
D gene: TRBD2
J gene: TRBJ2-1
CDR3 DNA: TGTGCCAGCAGGCGAAGGACTAGCGGCTACAATGAGCAGTTCTTC
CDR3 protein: CASRRRTSGYNEQFF

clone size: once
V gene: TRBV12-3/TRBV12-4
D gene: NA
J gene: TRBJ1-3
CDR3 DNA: TGTGCCAGCAGCCAGGGGTTGGGAAACACCATATATTTT
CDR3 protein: CASSQGLGNTIYF

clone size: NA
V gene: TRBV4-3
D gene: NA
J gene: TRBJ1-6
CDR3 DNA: TGCGCCAGCAGCCAAGAGGCAGGGGTCTATAATTCACCCCTCCACTTT
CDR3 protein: CASSQEAGVYNSPLHF

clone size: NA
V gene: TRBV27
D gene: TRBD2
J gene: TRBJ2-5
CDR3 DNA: TGTGCCAGTATTACTAGCGGGGGGACCCAGTACTTC
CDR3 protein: CASITSGGTQYF

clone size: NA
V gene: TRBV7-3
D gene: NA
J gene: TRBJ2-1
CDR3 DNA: TGTGCCAGCAGCTTAACCGGCGGGTACAATGAGCAGTTCTTC
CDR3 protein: CASSLTGGYNEQFF

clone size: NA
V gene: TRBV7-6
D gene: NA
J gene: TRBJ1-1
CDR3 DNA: TGTGCCAGCAGCTTAGATTTGGAGTTTCGAGTTAACACTGAAGCTTTCTTT
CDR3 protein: CASSLDLEFRVNTEAFF

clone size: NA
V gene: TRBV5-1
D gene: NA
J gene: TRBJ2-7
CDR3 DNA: TGCGCCAGCAGCTTGGGGGCCGAGCAGTACTTC
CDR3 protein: CASSLGAEQYF

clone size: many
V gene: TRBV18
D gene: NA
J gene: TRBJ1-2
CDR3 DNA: TGTGCCAGCTCACCACAAGCAGGGTCGGATGGCTACACCTTC
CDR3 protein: CASSPQAGSDGYTF

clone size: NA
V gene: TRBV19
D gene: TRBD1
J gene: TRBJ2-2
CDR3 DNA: TGTGCCAGTAGTACCGCGGACAGGGGGCGCCCCGGGGAGCTGTTTTTT
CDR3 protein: CASSTADRGRPGELFF

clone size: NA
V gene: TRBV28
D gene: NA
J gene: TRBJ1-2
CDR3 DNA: TGTGCCAGCAGTTTGACATACGGCTACACCTTC
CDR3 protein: CASSLTYGYTF

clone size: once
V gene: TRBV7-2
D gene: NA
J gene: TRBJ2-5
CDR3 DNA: TGTGCCAGCAGCCCGCCCGGTCAAGAGACCCAGTACTTC
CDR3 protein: CASSPPGQETQYF

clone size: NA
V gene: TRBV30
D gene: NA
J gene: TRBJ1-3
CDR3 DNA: TGTGCCTGGAGCCAGGGGTCTGGAAACACCATATATTTT
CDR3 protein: CAWSQGSGNTIYF

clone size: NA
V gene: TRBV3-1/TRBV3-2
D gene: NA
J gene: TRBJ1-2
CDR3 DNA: TGTGCCAGCAGCCCAGGGGCGGTCTATGGCTACACCTTC
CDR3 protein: CASSPGAVYGYTF

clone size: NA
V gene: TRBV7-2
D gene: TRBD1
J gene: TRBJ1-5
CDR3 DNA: TGTGCCAGCAGCTCTAGACAGGGACCGAATCAGCCCCAGCATTTT
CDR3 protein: CASSSRQGPNQPQHF

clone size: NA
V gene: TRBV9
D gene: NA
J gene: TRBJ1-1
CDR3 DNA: TGTGCCAGCAGCGTAGTAACAGAAGCTTTCTTT
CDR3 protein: CASSVVTEAFF